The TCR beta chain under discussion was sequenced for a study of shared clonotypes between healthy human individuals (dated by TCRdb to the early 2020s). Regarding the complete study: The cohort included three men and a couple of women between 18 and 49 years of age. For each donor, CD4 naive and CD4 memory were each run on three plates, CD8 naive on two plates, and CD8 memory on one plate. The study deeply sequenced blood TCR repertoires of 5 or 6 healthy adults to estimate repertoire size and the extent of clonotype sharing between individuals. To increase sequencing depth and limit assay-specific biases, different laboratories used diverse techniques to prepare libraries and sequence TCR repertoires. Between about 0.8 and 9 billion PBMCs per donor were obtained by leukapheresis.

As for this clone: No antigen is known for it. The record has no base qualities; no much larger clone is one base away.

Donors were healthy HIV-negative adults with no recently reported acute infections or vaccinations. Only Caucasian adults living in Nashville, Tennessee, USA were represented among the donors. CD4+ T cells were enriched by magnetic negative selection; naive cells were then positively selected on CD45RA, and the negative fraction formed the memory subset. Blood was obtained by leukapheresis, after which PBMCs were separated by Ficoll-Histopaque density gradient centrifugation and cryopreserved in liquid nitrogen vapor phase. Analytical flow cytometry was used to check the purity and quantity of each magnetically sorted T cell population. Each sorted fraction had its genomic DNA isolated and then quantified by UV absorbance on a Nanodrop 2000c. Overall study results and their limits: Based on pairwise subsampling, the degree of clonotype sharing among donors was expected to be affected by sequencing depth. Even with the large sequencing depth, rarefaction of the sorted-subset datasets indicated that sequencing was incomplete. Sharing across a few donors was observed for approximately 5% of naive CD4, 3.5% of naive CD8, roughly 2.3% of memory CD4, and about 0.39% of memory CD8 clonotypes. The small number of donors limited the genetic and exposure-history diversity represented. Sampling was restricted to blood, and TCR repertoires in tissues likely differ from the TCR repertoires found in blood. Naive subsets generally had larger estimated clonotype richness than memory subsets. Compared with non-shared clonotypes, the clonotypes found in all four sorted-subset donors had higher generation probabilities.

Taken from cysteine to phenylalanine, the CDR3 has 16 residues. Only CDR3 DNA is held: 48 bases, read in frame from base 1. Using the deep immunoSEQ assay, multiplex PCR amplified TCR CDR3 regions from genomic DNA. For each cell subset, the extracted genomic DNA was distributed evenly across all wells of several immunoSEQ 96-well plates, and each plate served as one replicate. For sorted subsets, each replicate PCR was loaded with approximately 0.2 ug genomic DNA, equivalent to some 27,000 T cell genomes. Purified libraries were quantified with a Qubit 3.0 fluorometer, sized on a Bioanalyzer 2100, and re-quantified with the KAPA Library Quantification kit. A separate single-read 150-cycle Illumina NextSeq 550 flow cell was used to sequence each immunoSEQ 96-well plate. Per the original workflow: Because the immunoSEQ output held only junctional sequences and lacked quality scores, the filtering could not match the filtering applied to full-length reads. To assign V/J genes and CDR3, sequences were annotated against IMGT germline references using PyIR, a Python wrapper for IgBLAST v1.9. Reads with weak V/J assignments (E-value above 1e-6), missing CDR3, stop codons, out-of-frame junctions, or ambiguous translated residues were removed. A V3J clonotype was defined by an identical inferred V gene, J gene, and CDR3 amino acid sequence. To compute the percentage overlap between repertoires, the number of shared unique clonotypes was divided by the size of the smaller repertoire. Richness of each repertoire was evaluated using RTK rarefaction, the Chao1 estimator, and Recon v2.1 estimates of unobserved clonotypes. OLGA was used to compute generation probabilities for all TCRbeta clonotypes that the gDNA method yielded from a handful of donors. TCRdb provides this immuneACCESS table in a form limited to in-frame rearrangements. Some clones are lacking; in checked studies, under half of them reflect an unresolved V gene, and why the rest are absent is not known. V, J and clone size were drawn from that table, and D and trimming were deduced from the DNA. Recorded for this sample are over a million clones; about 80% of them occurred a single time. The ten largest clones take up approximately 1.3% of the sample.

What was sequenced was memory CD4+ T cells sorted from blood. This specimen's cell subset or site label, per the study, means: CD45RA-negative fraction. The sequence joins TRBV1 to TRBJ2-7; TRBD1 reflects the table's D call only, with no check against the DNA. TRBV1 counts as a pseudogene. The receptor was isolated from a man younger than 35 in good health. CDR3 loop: CTSSQDSPLGQNAQYF. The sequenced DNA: TGCACCAGCAGCCAAGATTCTCCCCTGGGCCAGAACGCGCAGTACTTC.